The next 13 T cell receptor beta chains were all read from a single sample in a study of shared clonotypes between healthy human individuals (dated by TCRdb to between 2020 and 2021). The library was produced with the immunoSEQ multiplex PCR assay. Sourced from immuneACCESS, this table was stored by TCRdb with only in-frame sequences that have V and J called. A share of the clones is absent; for the studies checked, an unresolved V gene accounts for under half, and the remainder has no known explanation. The sample data list 2.3 million or so clones, and about 92% of these were observed just once. The ten top clones hold about 0.41% of the sample. The sample comprised naive CD4+ T cells from PBMCs. Explained via the paper, the cell subset or site label denotes: CD45RA+ positively selected. Source of these receptors: a man younger than 30 in good health. Some clones in this sample may be carry-over from other donors' samples.

The chain couples TRBV6-1 to TRBJ2-5; no clear D gene. The V end was cut by 0 bases, the J end by 0 bases, with 8 bases between. Germline CDR1 and CDR2: MNHNS and SASEGT. This CDR3 is built from 15 residues. The CDR3: CASSEAPVDQETQYF. DNA of the CDR3: TGTGCCAGCAGTGAAGCGCCAGTAGACCAAGAGACCCAGTACTTC.

The chain combines TRBV30 with TRBJ2-1; 7 bases line up with TRBD2. The CDR3 runs 11 residues. CDR1 and CDR2 from the germline V gene are GTSNPN and SVGIG (reference sequence). With 1 base clipped from V and 10 bases from J, the junction kept 1 base outside the gene matches. CDR3: CAWSAREEQFF. The CDR3, as DNA: TGTGCCTGGAGTGCGCGGGAGGAGCAGTTCTTC.

The sample holds a few counts of this clone. The CDR3 protein is CAWGINGPGYTF. CDR3 nucleotide sequence: TGTGCCTGGGGCATCAACGGCCCGGGCTACACCTTC. V and J are TRBV30 and TRBJ1-2; the D is unclear. This CDR3 spans 12 amino acids. From germline, CDR1 is GTSNPN and CDR2 SVGIG (reference sequence). V gave up 5 bases and J gave up 8 bases, with 15 bases separating them.

The CDR3 is CASSWTSGIYNEQFF. For the CDR3, the DNA is TGTGCCAGCAGTTGGACTAGCGGAATCTACAATGAGCAGTTCTTC. The chain couples TRBV27 to TRBJ2-1, with 10 bases lining up with TRBD2. V lost 4 bases and J lost 3; bases outside the gene matches: 3. This CDR3 has 15 amino acids. The germline V gene encodes CDR1 MNHEY and CDR2 SMNVEV (reference sequence).

The chain carries TRBV29-1 and TRBJ2-7; no clear D gene. This CDR3 comprises 16 residues. Looked up from germline, CDR1 is SQVTM and CDR2 is ANQGSEA. Trimming cost V 4 bases and J 6 bases, with 25 bases left between them. This chain's CDR3 is CSVGSVLNDFSAEQYF. The CDR3 DNA is TGCAGCGTTGGATCTGTACTAAACGATTTTTCAGCCGAGCAGTACTTC.

The chain joins TRBV20-1 to TRBJ2-7; D may match TRBD1 or TRBD2 (5 bases each). The CDR3 length is 10 residues. Trimming stripped 0 bases from V and 12 bases from J, with 9 bases between. CDR1 DFQATT and CDR2 SNEGSKA come from the germline V gene (reference sequence). CDR3 DNA sequence: TGCAGTGCTAGAGACGGGGCGGCGTACTTC. It specifies CSARDGAAYF.

This chain links TRBV7-3 with TRBJ2-5; 9 bases are shared with TRBD1. This CDR3 spans 14 amino acids. Germline trimming cut 2 bases from V and 5 bases from J; bases unmatched to any gene: 3. Germline V gives CDR1 SGHTA, CDR2 FQGTGA. The DNA of the CDR3 is TGTGCCAGCAGCTTAGGGACAGGGTTTGAGACCCAGTACTTC. Translation: CASSLGTGFETQYF.

As for this clone: Other DNA sequences in this sample translate to the same CDR3. The chain carries TRBV7-6 and TRBJ2-7, with 8 bases that match TRBD1. V shed 3 bases, J shed 3 bases, and the junction held 4 bases outside the gene matches. Germline CDR1 is SGHVS and CDR2 is FNYEAQ. The CDR3 contains 14 residues. CDR3 sequence (DNA): TGTGCCAGCAGCTTGCGGACAGGGAACTACGAGCAGTACTTC. It encodes CASSLRTGNYEQYF. The variable domain in full, completed from reference TRBV7-6 and TRBJ2-7, reads GAGVSQSPRYKVTKRGQDVALRCDPISGHVSLYWYRQALGQGPEFLTYFNYEAQQDKSGLPNDRFSAERPEGSISTLTIQRTEQRDSAMYRCASSLRTGNYEQYFGPGTRLTVT.

The rearrangement links TRBV30 to TRBJ2-4; 9 positions agree with TRBD1. Germline CDR1 and CDR2: GTSNPN and SVGIG (reference sequence). V shed 1 base, J shed 5 bases, and the junction held 3 bases outside the gene matches. The CDR3 loop spans 14 amino acids. In DNA, the CDR3 is TGTGCCTGGAGTGAATGGGACAGGGAAAACATTCAGTACTTC. It codes for CAWSEWDRENIQYF. The full variable domain, in which reference TRBV30 and TRBJ2-4 provide the parts outside the CDR3, is SQTIHQWPATLVQPVGSPLSLECTVEGTSNPNLYWYRQAAGRGLQLLFYSVGIGQISSEVPQNLSASRPQDRQFILSSKKLLLSDSGFYLCAWSEWDRENIQYFGAGTRLSVL.

The gene calls are TRBV11-2 and TRBJ1-2, with TRBD1 matching 8 bases. V lost 2 bases, J lost 6 bases, and 8 bases stayed unmatched. Germline CDR1 is SGHAT and CDR2 is FQNNGV. This CDR3 region has 15 residues. In DNA, the CDR3 is TGTGCCAGCAGCTTATTGACAGGGGAGGTCCATGGCTACACCTTC. Its translation is CASSLLTGEVHGYTF.

The V gene is TRBV28, the J gene TRBJ2-1, with TRBD2 matching over 11 bases. V dropped 4 bases and J dropped 9; count of bases not matched to a gene: 5. Per the germline V gene, CDR1 is MDHEN and CDR2 is SYDVKM. There are 14 residues in the CDR3. CDR3 amino acids: CASSSVAGGVEQFF. The CDR3 bases are TGTGCCAGCAGTTCGGTAGCGGGAGGGGTTGAGCAGTTCTTC.

The rearrangement links TRBV4-1 to TRBJ1-4, with D perhaps TRBD1 (5 bases). CDR3 length equals 16 residues. Between the trimmed V and J ends, which lost 8 bases and 3 bases, there was a span of 19 bases. Germline V gene data show CDR1 as MGHRA and CDR2 as YSYEKL. The CDR3 DNA reads TGCGCCAGCGCCCGGGACGGAGCCCTTTCTAATGAAAAACTGTTTTTT. Its protein product is CASARDGALSNEKLFF.

The chain uses TRBV9 and TRBJ1-2; 7 bases match TRBD1. Germline V lookup: CDR1 SGDLS, CDR2 YYNGEE. V dropped 1 base and J dropped 3; count of bases not matched to a gene: 12. The CDR3 extends over 17 amino acids. The CDR3 spells CASSVMPKTGWDYGYTF. CDR3 DNA sequence: TGTGCCAGCAGCGTAATGCCCAAGACAGGGTGGGACTATGGCTACACCTTC.